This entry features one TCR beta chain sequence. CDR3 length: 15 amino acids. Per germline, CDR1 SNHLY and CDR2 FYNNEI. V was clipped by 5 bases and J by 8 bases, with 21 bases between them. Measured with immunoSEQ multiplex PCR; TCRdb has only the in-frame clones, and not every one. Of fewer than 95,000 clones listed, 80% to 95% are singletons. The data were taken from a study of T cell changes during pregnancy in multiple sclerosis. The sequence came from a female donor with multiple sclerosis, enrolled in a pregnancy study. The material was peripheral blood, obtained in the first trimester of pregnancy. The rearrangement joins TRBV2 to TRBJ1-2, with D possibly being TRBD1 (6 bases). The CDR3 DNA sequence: TGTGCCAGCAGTCCCTCCAATTACAGGGTGGAGGGCTACACCTTC. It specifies CASSPSNYRVEGYTF.